This record concerns one T cell receptor beta chain sequence. The missing CDR3 end, 3 residues past where the read stops, is filled in from the germline J gene. V was cut by 4 bases and J by 2 bases, with 3 bases left in between. The germline V gene encodes CDR1 SGHDT and CDR2 YYEEEE. CDR3 size: 11 residues. This sample is part of a study of T cells in women clearing cervical HPV infection. TCRdb's table, derived via immunoSEQ multiplex PCR, lists solely in-frame clones and lacks some. Its listing shows roughly 20,000 clones. The rearrangement uses TRBV5-6 and TRBJ1-2; D gene uncertain. This TCR was recovered from a woman aged 18 to 75 with a cervical HPV16 infection that either progressed to CIN3+ or cleared (not recorded which). Source material: blood buffy coat. The CDR3 region is CASSLNYGYTF. Incomplete CDR3 DNA: TGTGCCAGCAGCCTAAACTATGGC.